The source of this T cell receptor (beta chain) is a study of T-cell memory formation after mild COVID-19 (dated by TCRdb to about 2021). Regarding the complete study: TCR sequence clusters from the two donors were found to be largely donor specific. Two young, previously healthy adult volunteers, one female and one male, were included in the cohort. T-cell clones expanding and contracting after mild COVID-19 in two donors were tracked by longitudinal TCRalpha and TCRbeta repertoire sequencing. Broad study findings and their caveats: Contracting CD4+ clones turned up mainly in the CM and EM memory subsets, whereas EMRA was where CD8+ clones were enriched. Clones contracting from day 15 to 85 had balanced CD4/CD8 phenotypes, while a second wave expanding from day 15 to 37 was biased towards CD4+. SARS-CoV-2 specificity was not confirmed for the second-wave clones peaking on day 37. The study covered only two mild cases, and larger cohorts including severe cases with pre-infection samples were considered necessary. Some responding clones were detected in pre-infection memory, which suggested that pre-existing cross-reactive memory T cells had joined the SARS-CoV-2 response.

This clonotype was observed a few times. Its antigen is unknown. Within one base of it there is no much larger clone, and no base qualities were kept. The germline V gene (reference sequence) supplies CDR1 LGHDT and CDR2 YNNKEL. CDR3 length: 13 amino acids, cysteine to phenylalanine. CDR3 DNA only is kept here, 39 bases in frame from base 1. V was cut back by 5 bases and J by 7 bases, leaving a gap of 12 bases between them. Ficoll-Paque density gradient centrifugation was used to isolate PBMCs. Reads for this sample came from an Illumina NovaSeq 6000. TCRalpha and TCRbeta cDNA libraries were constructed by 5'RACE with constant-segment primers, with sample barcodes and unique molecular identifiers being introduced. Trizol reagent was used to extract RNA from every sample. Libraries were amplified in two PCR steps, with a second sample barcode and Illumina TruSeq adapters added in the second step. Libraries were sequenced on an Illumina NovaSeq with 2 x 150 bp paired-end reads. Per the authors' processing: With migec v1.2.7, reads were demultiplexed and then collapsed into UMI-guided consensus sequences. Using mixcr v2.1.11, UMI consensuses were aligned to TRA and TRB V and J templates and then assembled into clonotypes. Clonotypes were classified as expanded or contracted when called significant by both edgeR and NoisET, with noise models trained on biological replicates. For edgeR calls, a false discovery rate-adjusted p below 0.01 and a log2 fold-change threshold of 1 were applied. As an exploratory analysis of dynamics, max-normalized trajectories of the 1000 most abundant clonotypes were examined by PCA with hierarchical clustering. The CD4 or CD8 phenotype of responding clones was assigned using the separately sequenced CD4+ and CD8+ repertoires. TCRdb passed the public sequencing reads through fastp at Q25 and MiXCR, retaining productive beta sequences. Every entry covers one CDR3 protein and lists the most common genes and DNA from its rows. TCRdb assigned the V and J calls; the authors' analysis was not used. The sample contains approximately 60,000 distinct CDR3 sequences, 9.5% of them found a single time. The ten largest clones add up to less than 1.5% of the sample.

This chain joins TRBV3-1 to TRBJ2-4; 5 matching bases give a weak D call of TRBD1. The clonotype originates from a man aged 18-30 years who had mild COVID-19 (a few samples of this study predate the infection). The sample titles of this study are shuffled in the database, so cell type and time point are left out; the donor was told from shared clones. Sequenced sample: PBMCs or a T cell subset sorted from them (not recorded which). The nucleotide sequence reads TGTGCCAGCAGCTCAAGGGGAAAGAACATTCAGTACTTC. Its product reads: CASSSRGKNIQYF.